The T cell receptor beta chain described here comes from a study of cytomegalovirus exposure and HLA in healthy donors. Across the whole study: An earlier analysis identified 120 million or so unique TCR beta sequences in approximately 170 million T cells. Study results and limitations: Reports described diagnosis of cytomegalovirus status by the classifier as highly specific and sensitive.

This CDR3 contains 14 residues. Trimming took 7 bases from V and 6 from J; bases not matched to a gene: 10. The V gene's germline CDR1 is MNHEY and CDR2 SMNVEV (reference sequence). The PCR was carried out with 60 Vbeta primers and 13 Jbeta primers. Only in-frame clones appear in the TCRdb table, and some are missing; sequencing was by immunoSEQ multiplex PCR. The sample has 140,000 to 150,000 clones; more than 7.5% are singletons. This clone was detected a few times. Its antigen is not identified. The chain combines TRBV27 with TRBJ2-7, with 9 bases fitting TRBD1. This clonotype was obtained from a man aged 50 or older in good health and CMV-seronegative. Sequenced: PBMCs. The CDR3 sequence is CASKMTGGLGEQYF. The CDR3 bases are TGTGCCAGCAAAATGACAGGGGGGCTGGGCGAGCAGTACTTC.